Listed here is a single T cell receptor beta chain. Antigen: not known. CDR1 is SGHNT, CDR2 YYREEE, per germline (reference sequence). The CDR3 has 12 residues. V was pared by 3 bases and J by 14 bases, with 14 bases between. This entry comes from a study of T cell repertoires in ileal Crohn's disease. General study results and limits: Every patient over 26.8% clonality showed endoscopic recurrence.

Some clones are missing from TCRdb's copy, which holds only in-frame ones; the method was immunoSEQ multiplex PCR. The sample records 6,500 to 9,500 clones, 84% being singletons. This sequence was found in an adult with Crohn's disease. Sequencing was done on a sample of ileal tissue. The chain is built from TRBV5-4 and TRBJ1-4; D possibly corresponds to TRBD1 (5 bases). The CDR3 nucleotides read TGTGCCAGCAGCTCTACGGGACTTGACCTGTTTTTT. It encodes CASSSTGLDLFF.